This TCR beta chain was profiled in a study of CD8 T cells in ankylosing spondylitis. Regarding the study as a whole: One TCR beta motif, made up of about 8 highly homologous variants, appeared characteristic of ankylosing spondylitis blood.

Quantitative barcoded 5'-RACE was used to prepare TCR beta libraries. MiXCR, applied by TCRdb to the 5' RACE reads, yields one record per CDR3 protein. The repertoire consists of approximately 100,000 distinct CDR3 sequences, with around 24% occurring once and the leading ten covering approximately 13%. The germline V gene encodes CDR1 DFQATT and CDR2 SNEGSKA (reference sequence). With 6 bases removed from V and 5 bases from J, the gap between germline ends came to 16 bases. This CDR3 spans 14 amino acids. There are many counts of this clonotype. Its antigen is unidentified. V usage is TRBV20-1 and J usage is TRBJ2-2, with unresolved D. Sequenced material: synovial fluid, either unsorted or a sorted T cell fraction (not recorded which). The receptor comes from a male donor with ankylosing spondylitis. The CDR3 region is CSAESLGQTGELFF. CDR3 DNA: TGCAGTGCAGAGAGTCTAGGCCAGACCGGGGAGCTGTTTTTT.